This entry lists 17 T cell receptor beta chains sequenced from one sample in a study of blood T cells in healthy people across ages. Together with a sample-barcoded 5' primer, a J-beta primer mix was included in a second PCR lasting about 6 to 11 cycles. TCRdb fed the 5' RACE reads into MiXCR, producing one record per CDR3 protein. The sample lists 730,000 or so distinct CDR3 sequences; around 46% were seen once. The sequenced material came from blood. The receptors derive from a woman aged 55-69 years in good health.

This clonotype was seen once. The rearrangement links TRBV20-1 to TRBJ2-5; 8 nucleotides line up with TRBD2. The DNA end lines up better with TRBJ2-7; the J call may be wrong. Germline V gene data show CDR1 as DFQATT and CDR2 as SNEGSKA (reference sequence). This CDR3 is 14 amino acids long. CDR3: CSAPKSGSTHEQYF. DNA for the CDR3: TGCAGTGCTCCCAAAAGCGGGAGCACCCACGAGCAGTACTTC.

The rearrangement uses TRBV5-6 and TRBJ1-1, with 8 nucleotides matching TRBD1. The CDR3 has 13 residues. CDR1 and CDR2 from the germline V gene are SGHDT and YYEEEE. J gave up 3 bases and V 4 bases, and 2 bases lay outside the gene matches. CDR3: CASSGQGYTEAFF. The CDR3 DNA sequence: TGTGCCAGCAGCGGACAGGGATACACTGAAGCTTTCTTT.

This clonotype has just a few counts. The rearrangement joins TRBV3-1 to TRBJ2-7; weak D call: TRBD1 (5 bases). Germline V gene data show CDR1 as LGHDT and CDR2 as YNNKEL (reference sequence). The V gene lost 1 base and the J gene lost 4 bases, with 20 bases spanning the gap. The CDR3 totals 17 residues. The DNA of the CDR3 is TGTGCCAGCAGCCAAGCACGAGAGACAGTCGGGCCGTACGAGCAGTACTTC. It specifies CASSQARETVGPYEQYF.

This chain uses TRBV6-2 or TRBV6-3 with TRBJ2-2; no reliable D call. The V and J ends lost 7 bases and 8 bases respectively, with 11 bases between them. The CDR3 has 12 residues. Germline assignment: CDR1 MNHEY and CDR2 SVGEGT. The CDR3: CASKLGVGELFF. CDR3 sequence (DNA): TGTGCCAGCAAATTGGGTGTTGGGGAGCTGTTTTTT.

The chain joins TRBV12-3 or TRBV12-4 to TRBJ1-4; D unclear. This CDR3 spans 13 amino acids. Trimming left V 5 bases short and J 6 bases short, with 10 bases between. Here the CDR3 DNA reads TGTGCCAGCAGTCAAACGGAAGATGAAAAACTGTTTTTT. It encodes CASSQTEDEKLFF.

The CDR3 region is CASSRDSPDETQYF. CDR3 nucleotides: TGTGCCAGCAGCCGTGACAGCCCGGATGAGACCCAGTACTTC. The chain couples TRBV5-6 to TRBJ2-5, with D possibly TRBD1 on 5 matching bases. V was shortened by 4 bases and J by 5 bases, with 15 bases between the two germline ends. Germline CDR1 and CDR2: SGHDT and YYEEEE. This CDR3 has 14 amino acids.

This clonotype came up a few times. CDR3 in DNA: TGTGCCAGCAGCGAAAACTACAATGAGCAGTTCTTC. It codes for CASSENYNEQFF. The chain is built from TRBV3-1 and TRBJ2-1; D is uncertain. Per germline, CDR1 LGHDT and CDR2 YNNKEL (reference sequence). CDR3 length: 12 amino acids. Trimming removed 5 bases at V and 3 bases at J, with 5 bases between.

Remarks on this clonotype: Being one base from a much bigger clone, this may be a read error. The chain employs TRBV3-1 and TRBJ2-7, with TRBD2 as a possible D gene (6 bases). Germline V lookup: CDR1 LGHDT, CDR2 YNNKEL (reference sequence). The CDR3 runs to 14 residues. The DNA of the CDR3 is TGTGTCAGCAGCCAAGCGGGCCCAACCTACGAGCAGTACTTC. It encodes CVSSQAGPTYEQYF.

The rearrangement links TRBV19 to TRBJ2-1; tentatively, D is TRBD1 or TRBD2 (5 bases each). V gave up 3 bases and J gave up 6 bases, with 12 bases separating them. CDR1 is LNHDA, CDR2 SQIVND, per germline (reference sequence). The CDR3 is 14 residues long. The CDR3 DNA follows: TGTGCCAGTAGTATCTTCGGGGCGGGCAATGAGCAGTTCTTC. Translation: CASSIFGAGNEQFF. Full variable domain (rest looked up from reference TRBV19 and TRBJ2-1): DGGITQSPKYLFRKEGQNVTLSCEQNLNHDAMYWYRQDPGQGLRLIYYSQIVNDFQKGDIAEGYSVSREKKESFPLTVTSAQKNPTAFYLCASSIFGAGNEQFFGPGTRLTVL.

V gene TRBV7-9 combines with J gene TRBJ2-1; D is uncertain. The germline CDR1 and CDR2 sequences are SEHNR and FQNEAQ (reference sequence). The CDR3 has 13 amino acids. Trimming removed 6 bases at V and 4 bases at J, with 10 bases between. CDR3 nucleotides: TGTGCCAGCAGTCCGACACCGTACAATGAGCAGTTCTTC. This encodes CASSPTPYNEQFF.

V is TRBV6-1 and J is TRBJ2-1; 9 nucleotides align to TRBD1. The CDR3 runs to 14 residues. V lost 4 bases to trimming and J lost 7 bases; unmatched junction nucleotides: 5. The germline V gene has CDR1 MNHNS and CDR2 SASEGT. The CDR3 coding sequence is TGTGCCAGCAGTGCCGCGGGACAGGGAAATGAGCAGTTCTTC. It translates to CASSAAGQGNEQFF.

V gene TRBV7-2 combines with J gene TRBJ2-7, with D hard to call. The germline V gene has CDR1 SGHTA and CDR2 FQGNSA. Deletions cut 1 base from V and 6 bases from J, with 13 bases between. This CDR3 comprises 14 residues. The CDR3 DNA reads TGTGCCAGCAGCTTAGAAGGTAGCAGCCGCGAGCAGTACTTC. It encodes CASSLEGSSREQYF.

The genes are TRBV12-3 or TRBV12-4 and TRBJ1-2; 7 positions match TRBD1. V lost 1 base, J lost 6 bases, and 8 bases stayed unmatched. The CDR3 loop spans 15 amino acids. The CDR3 spells CASSLEMTGNNGYTF. In DNA, the CDR3 is TGTGCCAGCAGTTTAGAGATGACAGGGAACAATGGCTACACCTTC.

This clonotype was seen a handful of times. The rearrangement links TRBV14 to TRBJ1-4, with D unresolved. V lost 1 base and J 5 bases, leaving 5 bases between the germline ends. Per the germline V gene, CDR1 is SGHDN and CDR2 is FVKESK. The CDR3 consists of 13 residues. The CDR3 coding sequence is TGTGCCAGCAGCCAAGTGGTCAATGAAAAACTGTTTTTT. Translated: CASSQVVNEKLFF.

The chain employs TRBV7-9 and TRBJ1-2, with 9 bases aligning to TRBD1. Unmatched junction bases numbered 4, after V lost 1 base and J lost 7 bases. The length of the CDR3 is 14 residues. The germline V gene encodes CDR1 SEHNR and CDR2 FQNEAQ (reference sequence). CDR3 loop: CASSLGDRAVGYTF. CDR3 nucleotide sequence: TGTGCCAGCAGCTTAGGGGACAGGGCCGTTGGCTACACCTTC.

This clonotype was counted a single time. The V gene is TRBV29-1, the J gene TRBJ2-1, with 10 bases lining up with TRBD2. J gave up 5 bases and V 7 bases, and 8 bases lay outside the gene matches. Germline V gene lookup returns CDR1 SQVTM and CDR2 ANQGSEA. The CDR3 contains 14 residues. CDR3 sequence reads: CSGHSGGFHNEQFF. The CDR3 DNA reads TGCAGCGGCCATAGCGGGGGGTTTCACAATGAGCAGTTCTTC.

This clonotype appeared a few times. This rearrangement joins TRBV6-2 or TRBV6-3 to TRBJ2-3, with unresolved D. This CDR3 spans 14 amino acids. Germline assignment: CDR1 MNHEY and CDR2 SVGEGT. Trimming left V 7 bases short and J 4 bases short, with 15 bases between. CDR3 bases: TGTGCCAGCACCCAAATAGGGTTCCCAGATACGCAGTATTTT. Translating gives CASTQIGFPDTQYF.